The subject of this entry is one TCR beta chain. Its target is not known. This sample was taken from a study of monozygotic twins with inflammatory bowel disease. Whole-study results and caveats: Data gave no support to a single strong signal or clonotype associated with IBD.

Amplification of TCRalpha and TCRbeta cDNA involved two nested PCRs that ran for around 15 and 10 cycles. TCRdb reprocessed the 5' RACE reads; each CDR3 protein has one entry and no DNA is given. This repertoire includes around 370,000 distinct CDR3 sequences. In germline, CDR1 is SGHVS, CDR2 FQNEAQ. There are 18 residues in the CDR3. This clonotype was sampled from a human donor with ulcerative colitis or Crohn's disease, or a healthy co-twin of an affected twin (not recorded which). Sequencing was done on a sample of blood. This sequence joins TRBV7-8 and TRBJ2-1; TCRdb indicates TRBD2, and absent DNA this call remains unverified. The CDR3 here is CASSPRTSGGRSYNEQFF.